This T cell receptor (beta chain) was observed in a study of CD8 T cells in ankylosing spondylitis. V shed 1 base, J shed 7 bases, and the junction held 7 bases outside the gene matches. Germline-derived CDR1 and CDR2 are SEHNR and FQNEAQ (reference sequence). The CDR3 runs 15 residues. This clonotype was found a few times. TCRdb called the 5' RACE reads again in MiXCR, with one record for every CDR3 protein. The sample has 250,000 to 350,000 distinct CDR3 sequences; 20% to 25% are singletons. The sample comprised blood, either unsorted or a sorted T cell fraction (not recorded which). The chain couples TRBV7-9 to TRBJ2-1; 7 bases map to TRBD2. This clonotype was sampled from a female donor with ankylosing spondylitis or in good health (not recorded which). The CDR3 bases are TGTGCCAGCAGCTTAGGGGCGGGAGCGGGTAATGAGCAGTTCTTC. Amino acid sequence: CASSLGAGAGNEQFF.